What follows is one T cell receptor (beta chain) and its context. The antigen this receptor binds is unknown. Within one base of it there is no much larger clone, and no base qualities were kept. The data originate from a study of blood T cell repertoires in COVID-19 (TCRdb year 2020). General notes on the study: Collaborator samples came from the United States, Italy and Spain and covered acute and convalescent phases of COVID-19. The material from the prospective study consisted of cDNA or gDNA derived from T cells, B-cell-depleted T cells, or PBMCs. The dataset comprised deeply sampled blood TCRbeta repertoires from subjects exposed to, actively infected with, or recovered from COVID-19. The repertoires were released in a freely available public database meant as a resource for research on the immune response to SARS-CoV-2. The samples were drawn from the first 160 participants of the ongoing ImmuneRACE study and from 1,254 subjects provided by 6 global collaborators. Sample metadata almost always included a de-identified subject ID, COVID-19 status, age in years and sex. Where HLA class I and class II types were available, the types were taken from metadata supplied by the sample provider, not from assay-based typing. Findings and caveats that apply to the study as a whole: The quantity of clinical and demographic metadata differed by source and by participant and was supplied without curation.

TCRbeta CDR3 regions were amplified from genomic DNA by means of the immunoSEQ Assay, a bias-controlled multiplex PCR. The authors' analysis ran thus. Within the assay, amplification of reference gene primers was used to estimate how many nucleated cells each sample contained. To quantify the absolute abundance of each unique TCRbeta CDR3 rearrangement, sequence reads were collapsed and filtered. For each sample, productive Simpson clonality was calculated as the square root of Simpson's diversity index over productive rearrangements. The clones in this table, taken by TCRdb from immuneACCESS, are in-frame only. Not every clone is retained; where verified, under half of the shortfall comes from an unresolved V gene, and the cause of the rest is unknown. V and J calls plus clone size are reproduced from that table; the DNA served to infer D and trimming. In this sample the table shows more than 95,000 clones, about 85% of which occur a single time. The ten largest make up less than 9.5% of the sample.

V sheds 4 bases and J sheds 8 bases, leaving 11 bases between their ends. The CDR3, from cysteine to phenylalanine, totals 12 residues. Only the CDR3 DNA is retained, 36 bases long and in frame from the first base. The germline V gene supplies CDR1 MDHEN and CDR2 SYDVKM. The collaborating institutions used their own protocols to collect whole blood in K2EDTA tubes. For TCRbeta analysis, collaborators shipped samples in one of three forms: frozen whole blood, isolated PBMCs, or DNA extracted from either of those sample types. The source is a human donor in a cohort sampled during active COVID-19. The rearrangement joined TRBV28 to TRBJ1-2, with a tentative D gene TRBD1 over 5 matching bases. The sequencing sample was made of peripheral blood. The nucleotides are TGTGCCAGCAGTTACGTACAGGTGGGCTACACCTTC. This translates into CASSYVQVGYTF.